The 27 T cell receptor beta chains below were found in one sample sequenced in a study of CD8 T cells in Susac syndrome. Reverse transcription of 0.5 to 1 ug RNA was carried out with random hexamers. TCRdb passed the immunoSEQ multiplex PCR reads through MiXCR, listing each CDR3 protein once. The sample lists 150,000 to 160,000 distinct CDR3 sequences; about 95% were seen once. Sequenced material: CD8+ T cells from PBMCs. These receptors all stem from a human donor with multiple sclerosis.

In DNA form, the CDR3 reads TGTGCCTGGAGTCCGACACCTGAAGCTTTCTTT. Amino acid sequence: CAWSPTPEAFF. V and J are TRBV30 and TRBJ1-1, with unresolved D. The germline CDR1 and CDR2 sequences are GTSNPN and SVGIG (reference sequence). CDR3 length: 11 residues. V lost 2 bases and J 6 bases, leaving 7 bases between the germline ends.

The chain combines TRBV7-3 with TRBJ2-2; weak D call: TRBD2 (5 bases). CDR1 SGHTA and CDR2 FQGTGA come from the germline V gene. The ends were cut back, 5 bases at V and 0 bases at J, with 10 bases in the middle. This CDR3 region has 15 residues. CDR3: CASSPTGTNTGELFF. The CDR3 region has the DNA TGTGCCAGCAGCCCCACGGGGACGAACACCGGGGAGCTGTTTTTT.

The CDR3 sequence: CSARDWDEETQYF. The CDR3 bases are TGCAGTGCTAGAGATTGGGATGAGGAGACCCAGTACTTC. The genes are TRBV20-1 and TRBJ2-5; no reliable D call. CDR3 length: 13 amino acids. The germline gives CDR1 DFQATT, CDR2 SNEGSKA (reference sequence). Trimming removed 0 bases from V and 5 bases from J, with 10 bases in between.

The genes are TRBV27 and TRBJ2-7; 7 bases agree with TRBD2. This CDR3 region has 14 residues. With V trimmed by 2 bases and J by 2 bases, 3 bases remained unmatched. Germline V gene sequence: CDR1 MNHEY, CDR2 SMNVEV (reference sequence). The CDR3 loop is CASSLRGVTYEQYF. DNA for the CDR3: TGTGCCAGCAGTTTACGGGGGGTCACCTACGAGCAGTACTTC.

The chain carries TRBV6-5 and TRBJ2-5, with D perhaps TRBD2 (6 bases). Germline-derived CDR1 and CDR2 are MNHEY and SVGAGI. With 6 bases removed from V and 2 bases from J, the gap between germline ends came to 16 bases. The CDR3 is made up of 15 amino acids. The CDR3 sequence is CASSRSGGNQETQYF. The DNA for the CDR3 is TGTGCCAGCAGCCGATCTGGGGGGAATCAAGAGACCCAGTACTTC.

CDR3 sequence: CASRQGTQYF. The CDR3 DNA sequence: TGTGCCAGCAGACAGGGAACCCAGTACTTC. The chain couples TRBV6-1 to TRBJ2-7; perhaps TRBD1 as D (6 bases). Germline V gene sequence: CDR1 MNHNS, CDR2 SASEGT. V lost 6 bases and J lost 10, with 10 bases in between. The CDR3 loop spans 10 amino acids.

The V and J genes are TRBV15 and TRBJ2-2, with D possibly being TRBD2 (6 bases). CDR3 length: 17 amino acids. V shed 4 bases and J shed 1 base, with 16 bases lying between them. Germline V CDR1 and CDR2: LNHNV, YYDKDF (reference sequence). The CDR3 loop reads CATSKRGWRGNTGELFF. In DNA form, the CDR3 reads TGTGCCACCAGCAAGAGAGGGTGGCGGGGGAACACCGGGGAGCTGTTTTTT.

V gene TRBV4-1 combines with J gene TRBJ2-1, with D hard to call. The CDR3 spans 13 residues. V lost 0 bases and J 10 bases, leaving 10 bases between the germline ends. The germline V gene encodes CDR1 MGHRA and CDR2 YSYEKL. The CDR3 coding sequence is TGCGCCAGCAGCCAAGAGGGCGGATTCGAGCAGTTCTTC. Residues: CASSQEGGFEQFF.

The CDR3 region is CASSQVSNTEAFF. For the CDR3, the DNA is TGCGCCAGCAGCCAAGTCTCGAACACTGAAGCTTTCTTT. J is TRBJ1-1 and V is TRBV4-1; D ambiguous. The V gene lost 1 base and the J gene lost 1 base, with 4 bases spanning the gap. CDR1 is MGHRA, CDR2 YSYEKL, per germline. The CDR3 consists of 13 residues.

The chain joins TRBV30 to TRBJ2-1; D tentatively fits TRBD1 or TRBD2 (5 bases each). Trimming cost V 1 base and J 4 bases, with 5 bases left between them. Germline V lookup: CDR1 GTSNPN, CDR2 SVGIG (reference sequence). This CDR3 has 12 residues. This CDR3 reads CAWSGGYNEQFF. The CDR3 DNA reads TGTGCCTGGAGTGGGGGGTACAATGAGCAGTTCTTC.

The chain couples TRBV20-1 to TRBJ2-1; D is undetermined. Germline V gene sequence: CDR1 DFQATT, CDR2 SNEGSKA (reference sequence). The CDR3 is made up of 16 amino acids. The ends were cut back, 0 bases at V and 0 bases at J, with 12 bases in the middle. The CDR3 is CSAREIRQSSYNEQFF. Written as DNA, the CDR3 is TGCAGTGCTAGAGAAATCAGGCAGAGCTCCTACAATGAGCAGTTCTTC.

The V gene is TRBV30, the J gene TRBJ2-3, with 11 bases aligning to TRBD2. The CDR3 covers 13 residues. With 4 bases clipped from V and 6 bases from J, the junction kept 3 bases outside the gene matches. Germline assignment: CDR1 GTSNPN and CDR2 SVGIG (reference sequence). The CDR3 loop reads CAWKTSGVDTQYF. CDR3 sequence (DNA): TGTGCCTGGAAGACTAGCGGGGTGGATACGCAGTATTTT.

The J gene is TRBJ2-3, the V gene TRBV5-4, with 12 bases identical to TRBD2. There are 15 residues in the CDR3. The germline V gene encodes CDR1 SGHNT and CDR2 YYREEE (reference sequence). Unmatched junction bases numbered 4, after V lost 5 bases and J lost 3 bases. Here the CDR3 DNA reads TGTGCCAGCAGGTCTAGCGGGGGGGCGACAGATACGCAGTATTTT. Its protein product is CASRSSGGATDTQYF. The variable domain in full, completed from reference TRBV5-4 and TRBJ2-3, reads ETGVTQSPTHLIKTRGQQVTLRCSSQSGHNTVSWYQQALGQGPQFIFQYYREEENGRGNFPPRFSGLQFPNYSSELNVNALELDDSALYLCASRSSGGATDTQYFGPGTRLTVL.

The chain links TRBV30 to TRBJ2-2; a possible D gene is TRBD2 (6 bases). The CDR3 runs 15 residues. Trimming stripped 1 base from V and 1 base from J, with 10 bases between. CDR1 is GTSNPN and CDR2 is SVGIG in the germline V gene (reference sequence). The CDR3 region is CAWSGAGMNTGELFF. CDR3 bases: TGTGCCTGGAGTGGTGCGGGGATGAACACCGGGGAGCTGTTTTTT.

The CDR3 region is CASSVWYGYTF. CDR3 nucleotide sequence: TGTGCCAGCAGTGTTTGGTATGGCTACACCTTC. The chain couples TRBV25-1 to TRBJ1-2; D is unresolved. Germline V CDR1 and CDR2: MGHDK, SYGVNS. The CDR3 length is 11 residues. Trimming took 4 bases from V and 5 from J, leaving 5 bases between them.

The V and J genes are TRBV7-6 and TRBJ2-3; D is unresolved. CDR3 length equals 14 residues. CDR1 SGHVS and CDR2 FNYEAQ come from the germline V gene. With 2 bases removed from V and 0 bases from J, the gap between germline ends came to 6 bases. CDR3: CASSLWPSTDTQYF. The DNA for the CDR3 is TGTGCCAGCAGCTTATGGCCGAGCACAGATACGCAGTATTTT.

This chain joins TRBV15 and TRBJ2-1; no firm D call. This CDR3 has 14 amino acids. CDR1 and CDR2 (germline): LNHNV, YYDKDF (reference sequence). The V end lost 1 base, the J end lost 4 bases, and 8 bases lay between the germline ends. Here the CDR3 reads CATSRVPPYNEQFF. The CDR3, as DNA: TGTGCCACCAGCAGAGTTCCCCCGTACAATGAGCAGTTCTTC.

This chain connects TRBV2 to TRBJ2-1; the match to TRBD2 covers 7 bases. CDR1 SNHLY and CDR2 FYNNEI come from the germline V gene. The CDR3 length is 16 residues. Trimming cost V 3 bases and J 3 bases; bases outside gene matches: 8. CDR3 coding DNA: TGTGCCAGCAGTGAGTTTGGCGGGGGACTCTACAATGAGCAGTTCTTC. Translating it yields CASSEFGGGLYNEQFF.

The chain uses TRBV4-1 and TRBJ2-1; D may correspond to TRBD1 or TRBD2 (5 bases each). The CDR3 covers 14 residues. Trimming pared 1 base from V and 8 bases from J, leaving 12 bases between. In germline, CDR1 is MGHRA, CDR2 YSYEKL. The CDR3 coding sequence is TGCGCCAGCAGCCAAGTTTCCGGGACCTATGAGCAGTTCTTC. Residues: CASSQVSGTYEQFF.

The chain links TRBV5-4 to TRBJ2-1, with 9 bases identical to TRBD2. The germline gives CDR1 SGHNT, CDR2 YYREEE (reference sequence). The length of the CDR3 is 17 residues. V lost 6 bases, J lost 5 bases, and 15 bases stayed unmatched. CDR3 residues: CASTPGLGGGADNEQFF. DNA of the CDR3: TGTGCCAGCACCCCCGGACTGGGCGGGGGGGCGGACAATGAGCAGTTCTTC.

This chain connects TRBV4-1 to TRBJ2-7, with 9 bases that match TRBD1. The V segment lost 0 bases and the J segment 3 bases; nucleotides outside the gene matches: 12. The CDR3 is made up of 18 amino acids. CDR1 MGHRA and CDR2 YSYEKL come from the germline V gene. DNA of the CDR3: TGCGCCAGCAGCCAAGACGTAACCGGGACAGGGATCAGCTACGAGCAGTACTTC. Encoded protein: CASSQDVTGTGISYEQYF.

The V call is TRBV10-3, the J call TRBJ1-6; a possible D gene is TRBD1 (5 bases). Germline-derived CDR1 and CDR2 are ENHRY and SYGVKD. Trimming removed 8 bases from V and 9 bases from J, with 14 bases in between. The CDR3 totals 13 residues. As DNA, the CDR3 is TGTGCCATCCTGGGACGGGAGGGTTCACCCCTCCACTTT. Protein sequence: CAILGREGSPLHF.

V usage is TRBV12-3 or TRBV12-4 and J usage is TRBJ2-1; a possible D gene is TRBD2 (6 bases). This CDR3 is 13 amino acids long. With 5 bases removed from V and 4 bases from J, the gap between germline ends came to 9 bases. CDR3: CASSRGVYNEQFF. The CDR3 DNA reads TGTGCCAGCAGTCGCGGGGTTTACAATGAGCAGTTCTTC.

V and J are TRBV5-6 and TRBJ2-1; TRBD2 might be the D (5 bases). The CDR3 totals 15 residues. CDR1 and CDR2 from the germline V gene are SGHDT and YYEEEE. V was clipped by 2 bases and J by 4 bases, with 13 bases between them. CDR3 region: CASSFGVGAYNEQFF. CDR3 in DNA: TGTGCCAGCAGCTTCGGGGTTGGAGCTTACAATGAGCAGTTCTTC.

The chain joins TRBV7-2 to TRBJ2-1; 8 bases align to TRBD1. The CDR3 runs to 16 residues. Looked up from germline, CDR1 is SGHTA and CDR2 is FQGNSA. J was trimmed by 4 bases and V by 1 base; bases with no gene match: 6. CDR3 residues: CASSLVAGQVYNEQFF. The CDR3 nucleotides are TGTGCCAGCAGCTTAGTTGCGGGACAGGTGTACAATGAGCAGTTCTTC.

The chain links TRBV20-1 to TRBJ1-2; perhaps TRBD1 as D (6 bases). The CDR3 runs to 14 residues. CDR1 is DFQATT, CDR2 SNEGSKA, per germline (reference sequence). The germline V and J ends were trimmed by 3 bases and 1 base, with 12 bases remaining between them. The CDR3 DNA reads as TGCAGTGCTAGGGACAGTAGATTTAACTATGGCTACACCTTC. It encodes CSARDSRFNYGYTF.

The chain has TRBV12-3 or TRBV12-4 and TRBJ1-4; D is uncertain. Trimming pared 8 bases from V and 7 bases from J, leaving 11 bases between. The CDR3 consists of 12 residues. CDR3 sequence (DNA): TGTGCCAGCTGCGGGCCGGGTGAAAAACTGTTTTTT. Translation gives CASCGPGEKLFF.